The subject of this entry is one T cell receptor beta chain. Authors' data handling: Estimation of nucleated cell counts relied on the amplification of reference gene primers. Produced via immunoSEQ multiplex PCR; TCRdb's table is partial and in-frame only. V and J calls and clone size are as listed in that table; D and trimming were resolved from the DNA. The sample contains hundreds of thousands of clones, roughly 90% of which appear only once. The CDR3 runs 20 residues. Trimming removed 5 bases from V and 0 bases from J; junction bases left unmatched: 16. The germline V gene has CDR1 LNHDA and CDR2 SQIVND (reference sequence). These data are taken from a study of blood T cell repertoires in COVID-19. At the level of the study: PBMCs, B-cell-depleted T cells, or T cells were the source of the cDNA or gDNA that made up the material.

Sequenced input: PBMCs or T cells enriched from blood (not recorded which). The chain carries TRBV19 and TRBJ2-1, with 10 bases fitting TRBD1. The clonotype was recovered from a woman between 40 and 55 years old who had recovered from COVID-19. The CDR3 DNA is TGTGCCAGTAGTCCCCTTCGACAGGGGGCTGCCCCTAGCTCCTACAATGAGCAGTTCTTC. Translation gives CASSPLRQGAAPSSYNEQFF.